Listed below are T cell receptor beta chains from one sample, sequenced in a study of post-analysis software for immune sequencing data. TCRdb reprocessed the PCR reads with MiXCR, giving one entry per CDR3 protein. This sample has hundreds of thousands of distinct CDR3 sequences; around 64% occur once, and the top ten carry about 11%. Sequencing was performed on blood. These TCRs come from a girl aged 2 to 10 with multiple sclerosis. Each CDR3 is given with its conserved first and last residue. A D gene is named only where the DNA matches it firmly. Size is stated for part of the rows, as once, few or many counts, or as a class when the clone is expanded.

d_call clone_size j_call v_call cdr3_nt cdr3_aa
- once TRBJ2-5 TRBV4-3 TGCGCCAGCAGCCGGTTGGCAGGGGCCGGAGAGACCCAGTACTTC CASSRLAGAGETQYF
TRBD2 - TRBJ2-1 TRBV18 TGTGCCAGCTCACCAAATGCGGGGGGGCGGAATGAGCAGTTCTTC CASSPNAGGRNEQFF
- - TRBJ2-1 TRBV20-1 TGCAGTGCTAGACCTCCTCCTCGGAGACTGTGGAGATATGAGCAGTTCTTC CSARPPPRRLWRYEQFF
TRBD1 - TRBJ1-1 TRBV14 TGTGCCAGCAGCAGAACGACAGGGCGGAACACTGAAGCTTTCTTT CASSRTTGRNTEAFF
- few TRBJ2-1 TRBV4-1 TGCGCCAGCAGCCAAGATCTAGGGGCGGCCTACAATGAGCAGTTCTTC CASSQDLGAAYNEQFF
- - TRBJ2-5 TRBV7-9 TGTGCCAGCAGCACGAGACCTACAAGAGAGACCCAGTACTTC CASSTRPTRETQYF
- - TRBJ2-7 TRBV7-2 TGTGCCAGCAGCTTTCAGGGAACACACGAGCAGTACTTC CASSFQGTHEQYF
- - TRBJ2-3 TRBV4-3 TGCGCCAGCAGCCATGCGCCCAGGGGAGGGACAGATACGCAGTATTTT CASSHAPRGGTDTQYF
- - TRBJ2-3 TRBV4-1 TGCGCCAGCAGCCCAACCTTTACTAGAACAGATACGCAGTATTTT CASSPTFTRTDTQYF
TRBD1 - TRBJ1-5 TRBV7-2 TGTGCCAGCAGCTTACTCGGTCAGGGGGGTGGTCAGCCCCAGCATTTT CASSLLGQGGGQPQHF
- - TRBJ2-1 TRBV24-1 TGTGCCACCAGTGTAGGAGGGGGGGCCGTGGATGAGCAGTTCTTC CATSVGGGAVDEQFF
- - TRBJ2-1 TRBV6-4 TGTGCCAGCAGTGACTCGTCGAGGGAGGAGCAGTTCTTC CASSDSSREEQFF
TRBD2 - TRBJ2-1 TRBV20-1 TGCAGTGCCTTGACTAGCGGGGCTCTAGGTGAGCAGTTCTTC CSALTSGALGEQFF
- - TRBJ2-1 TRBV30 TGTGCCTGGGGAGATAGTCATGAGCAGTTCTTC CAWGDSHEQFF
- few TRBJ1-6 TRBV6-5 TGTGCCAGCAGTCGCAGGGGATCACCCCTCCACTTT CASSRRGSPLHF
- - TRBJ2-5 TRBV20-1 TGCAGTGCCGACGGGACCTCAGAGACCCAGTACTTC CSADGTSETQYF
TRBD2 - TRBJ2-1 TRBV20-1 TGCAGTGCTAGATCCCATAGCGGGGGGGACTACAATGAGCAGTTCTTC CSARSHSGGDYNEQFF
TRBD1 - TRBJ2-7 TRBV4-1 TGCGCCAGCAGCCAAGGGAGCCATGTGCCGGGACAGATCTACGAGCAGTACTTC CASSQGSHVPGQIYEQYF
- - TRBJ2-5 TRBV7-9 TGTGCCAGCAGCTTAGATCAGGGGGGCATGGAGACCCAGTACTTC CASSLDQGGMETQYF
- - TRBJ1-1 TRBV6-5 TGTGCCAGCAGTTACTCGGCCGGCTACACTGAAGCTTTCTTT CASSYSAGYTEAFF
- - TRBJ1-5 TRBV20-1 TGCAGTGCTCTTGGGTTACGGGCCGCCCATCAGCCCCAGCATTTT CSALGLRAAHQPQHF
- - TRBJ2-7 TRBV4-2 TGTGCCAGCAGCCAAGATCTGTCGGACGCAACCTACGAGCAGTACTTC CASSQDLSDATYEQYF
- - TRBJ1-5 TRBV21-1 TGTGCCAGCAGGGGGAGGAAGGGTCCCCGCAATCAGCCCCAGCATTTT CASRGRKGPRNQPQHF
- - TRBJ2-3 TRBV29-1 TGCAGCGTTGAACGGCGAAAGGATACGCAGTATTTT CSVERRKDTQYF
TRBD2 - TRBJ2-1 TRBV12-3/TRBV12-4 TGTGCCAGCAGTTATCGGGAGGGAGCGTACAATGAGCAGTTCTTC CASSYREGAYNEQFF
TRBD2 - TRBJ2-1 TRBV10-3 TGTGCCATCAGAACGGGAGGGAGGAATGAGCAGTTCTTC CAIRTGGRNEQFF
- - TRBJ2-6 TRBV5-1 TGCGCCAGCAGCCCCGGAGGTCCAGTACCTGGGGCCAACGTCCTGACTTTC CASSPGGPVPGANVLTF